This T cell receptor (beta chain) came from a study of T-cell reconstitution after alpha-beta-depleted transplantation in children. As it was prepared, the TCRbeta library received unique molecular identifiers. From the PCR reads, TCRdb called clonotypes with MiXCR, one entry per CDR3 protein. Of about 980,000 distinct CDR3 sequences in the sample, around 30% are singletons; the top ten hold over 25%. V shed 8 bases and J shed 2 bases, with 7 bases lying between them. This CDR3 has 12 amino acids. The germline V gene has CDR1 LNHNV and CDR2 YYDKDF (reference sequence). The input for sequencing was PBMCs, mostly from graft donor cells, taken 360 days after TCRalphabeta/CD19-depleted stem cell transplant. The rearrangement uses TRBV15 and TRBJ1-5; D is perhaps TRBD1 (5 bases). The sequence came from a boy younger than two who had a stem cell transplant for SCID, so the T cells may come from the graft donor. CDR3 sequence reads: CATQQGNQPQHF. DNA of the CDR3: TGTGCCACCCAACAGGGCAATCAGCCCCAGCATTTT.